This T cell receptor (beta chain) appears in the sequencing data of a study of blood T cell repertoires in COVID-19. Turning to the study itself: T cells, B-cell-depleted T cells, or PBMCs supplied cDNA or gDNA.

The protocol was immunoSEQ multiplex PCR, while the TCRdb copy is restricted to in-frame clones and leaves out a portion. This sample yields a few hundred thousand clones, of which 84% are seen a single time; approximately 4% belongs to the top ten. This clone was counted only a few times. Everyone who took part was roughly 18 to 89 years old, and they came from about two dozen US areas. Cohorts were assigned according to the clinical history that participants reported. Source material: PBMCs or T cells enriched from blood (not recorded which). This TCR derives from a man younger than 45 with acute COVID-19.

In nucleotides, the CDR3 is TGTGCCAGCAGCTCTTGGACAGGAGGCCAAGAGACCCAGTACTTC. It yields the protein CASSSWTGGQETQYF. V gene TRBV7-3 combines with J gene TRBJ2-5; 7 bases match TRBD1. Germline CDR1 is SGHTA and CDR2 is FQGTGA. The trim removed 4 bases at V and 1 base at J, leaving 6 bases unmatched. This CDR3 spans 15 amino acids.